This T cell receptor (beta chain) was retrieved from a study of blood T cells in healthy people across ages. Study outcomes and limitations: What prevented conclusive comparison of naive and antigen-experienced cells was that PBMCs were unsorted.

Concerning this clonotype: The antigen remains undetermined.

With a J-beta primer mix and a sample-barcoded 5' primer, a second PCR ran 7 to 11 cycles. MiXCR was run by TCRdb on the 5' RACE reads, yielding one entry per CDR3 protein. Of around 1.5 million distinct CDR3 sequences detected, about 31% appear once; the ten largest clones hold over 9%. Trimming removed 0 bases at V and 5 bases at J, with 9 bases between. Germline CDR1 is GTSNPN and CDR2 is SVGIG (reference sequence). The CDR3 spans 13 residues. Sequenced input: blood. This chain connects TRBV30 to TRBJ2-3; D may correspond to TRBD1 or TRBD2 (6 bases each). The receptor was derived from a woman in her thirties in good health. Here the CDR3 reads CAWSVKGGDTQYF. DNA of the CDR3: TGTGCCTGGAGTGTTAAGGGGGGAGATACGCAGTATTTT.